These 21 T cell receptor beta chains came from one sample sequenced in a study of radiation and T cells in renal cell carcinoma. Sequenced by immunoSEQ multiplex PCR; TCRdb stores in-frame clones only, minus some. This sample yields roughly 120,000 clones, of which roughly 80% are seen a single time; about 3% belongs to the top ten. Time point in this sample: baseline pretreatment blood. This sample's treatment: 15 Gy SBRT to primary tumor, nephrectomy 4 weeks later. The source was blood, collected from a patient whose treatment included radiotherapy and nephrectomy. These receptors were collected from a woman aged 55-69 years with renal cell carcinoma.

The chain employs TRBV4-1 and TRBJ2-7, with 9 bases identical to TRBD2. The CDR3 has 15 residues. The V gene end was trimmed by 1 base and the J gene end by 2 bases; junction bases not matched to a gene: 3. Germline CDR1 is MGHRA and CDR2 is YSYEKL. DNA of the CDR3: TGCGCCAGCAGCCAAGGACTAGCGGAAACCTACGAGCAGTACTTC. Protein: CASSQGLAETYEQYF.

J is TRBJ2-7 and V is TRBV5-4, with 11 nucleotides matching TRBD1. Trimming cost V 3 bases and J 7 bases; bases outside gene matches: 9. Germline V CDR1 and CDR2: SGHNT, YYREEE (reference sequence). The CDR3 contains 15 residues. CDR3 loop: CASSWGQGDILEQYF. The CDR3 DNA follows: TGTGCCAGCAGCTGGGGACAGGGGGATATTCTTGAGCAGTACTTC.

This chain links TRBV9 with TRBJ1-2, with D perhaps matching TRBD1 (6 bases). The CDR3 spans 15 residues. From germline, CDR1 is SGDLS and CDR2 YYNGEE. Trimming took off 1 base at V and 8 bases at J, with 18 bases between the two ends. The CDR3 nucleotides read TGTGCCAGCAGCGTACCCGGGGGCGCTTCGTGGGGCTACACCTTC. Its protein is CASSVPGGASWGYTF.

This clone was detected once. The chain couples TRBV5-4 to TRBJ2-6; 7 positions match TRBD2. The germline gives CDR1 SGHNT, CDR2 YYREEE (reference sequence). V dropped 0 bases and J dropped 1; count of bases not matched to a gene: 10. This CDR3 is 19 amino acids long. The CDR3 is CASSLGGGVIGSGANVLTF. The CDR3 nucleotides read TGTGCCAGCAGCTTGGGCGGGGGAGTAATCGGTTCTGGGGCCAACGTCCTGACTTTC.

The CDR3 loop reads CASSVPGQGAKDEKLFF. In nucleotides, the CDR3 is TGTGCCAGCAGTGTCCCGGGACAGGGGGCAAAGGATGAAAAACTGTTTTTT. V is TRBV2 and J is TRBJ1-4, with 12 bases aligning to TRBD1. Germline CDR1 is SNHLY and CDR2 is FYNNEI. Unmatched junction bases numbered 9, after V lost 4 bases and J lost 6 bases. This CDR3 is 17 amino acids long.

J is TRBJ1-2 and V is TRBV30; 8 positions match TRBD1. Per the germline V gene, CDR1 is GTSNPN and CDR2 is SVGIG (reference sequence). The CDR3 runs to 14 residues. The junction had 14 bases not matched to a gene; V was cut back by 7 bases and J by 7 bases. CDR3 sequence reads: CASEPTGGISGYTF. CDR3 bases: TGTGCCTCAGAACCTACAGGGGGGATTAGTGGCTACACCTTC.

This sequence joins TRBV7-6 and TRBJ2-2, with 13 bases fitting TRBD2. CDR1 is SGHVS and CDR2 is FNYEAQ in the germline V gene. Trimming cost V 5 bases and J 9 bases; bases outside gene matches: 3. CDR3 length equals 14 residues. As DNA, the CDR3 is TGTGCCAGCAGCCGGACTAGCGGGGGCCGGGAGCTGTTTTTT. This gives the protein CASSRTSGGRELFF.

This chain links TRBV5-1 with TRBJ2-2, with 7 positions matching TRBD2. The CDR3 sequence is 18 residues long. The ends lost 4 bases at V and 0 bases at J; junction bases unmatched: 12. Per germline, CDR1 SGHRS and CDR2 YFSETQ. In DNA, the CDR3 is TGCGCCAGCAGCAAAGAACCCCGGGGGGTAACGAACACCGGGGAGCTGTTTTTT. Protein product: CASSKEPRGVTNTGELFF.

This clone was observed a single time. This chain joins TRBV6-5 and TRBJ2-7, with 7 positions matching TRBD1. The V gene end was trimmed by 5 bases and the J gene end by 2 bases; junction bases not matched to a gene: 6. Germline values: CDR1 MNHEY, CDR2 SVGAGI. The CDR3 contains 14 residues. For the CDR3, the DNA is TGTGCCAGCAGTCGACAGGGCTTCACCTACGAGCAGTACTTC. It encodes CASSRQGFTYEQYF.

The chain links TRBV10-3 to TRBJ1-1, with D perhaps matching TRBD1 (6 bases). The length of the CDR3 is 16 residues. Trimming took 10 bases from V and 2 from J, leaving 23 bases between them. The germline V gene encodes CDR1 ENHRY and CDR2 SYGVKD. CDR3 protein: CATTFSIGQPNTEAFF. The CDR3 DNA follows: TGTGCCACCACTTTCTCGATTGGACAGCCAAACACTGAAGCTTTCTTT.

The chain has TRBV18 and TRBJ1-5; 9 bases are shared with TRBD1. Germline CDR1 and CDR2: KGHSH and LQKENI. This CDR3 comprises 15 residues. V gave up 4 bases and J gave up 1 base; unmatched junction bases: 2. The CDR3 DNA reads as TGTGCCAGCTCACGGACAGGGGCGAGCAATCAGCCCCAGCATTTT. This gives the protein CASSRTGASNQPQHF.

This clone was counted between two and nine times. The V and J genes are TRBV6-5 and TRBJ2-1; TRBD2 agrees at 7 bases. Germline V gene sequence: CDR1 MNHEY, CDR2 SVGAGI. The CDR3 covers 13 residues. V shed 6 bases, J shed 8 bases, and the junction held 7 bases outside the gene matches. CDR3 protein: CASRNPSGYEQFF. CDR3 sequence (DNA): TGTGCCAGCAGAAACCCTAGCGGCTATGAGCAGTTCTTC.

This chain links TRBV7-8 with TRBJ2-7, with D uncertain. The CDR3 is 14 residues long. V lost 4 bases and J 7 bases, leaving 17 bases between the germline ends. CDR1 and CDR2 (germline): SGHVS, FQNEAQ. The CDR3 reads CASSSSGPPWEQYF. CDR3 nucleotides: TGTGCCAGCAGCTCCTCCGGGCCCCCATGGGAGCAGTACTTC.

The rearrangement links TRBV10-3 to TRBJ2-1, with D hard to call. Between the trimmed V and J ends, which lost 5 bases and 2 bases, there was a span of 19 bases. Germline V lookup: CDR1 ENHRY, CDR2 SYGVKD. The CDR3 spans 17 residues. The CDR3 DNA reads as TGTGCCATCAGTCCCAGCTTCTCTCCCTGGGCCTACAATGAGCAGTTCTTC. Protein sequence: CAISPSFSPWAYNEQFF.

The table lists this clone with a few counts. The J gene is TRBJ2-5, the V gene TRBV29-1; tentative D call: TRBD2 (6 bases). Trimming cost V 2 bases and J 4 bases, with 14 bases left between them. Germline V gives CDR1 SQVTM, CDR2 ANQGSEA. This CDR3 region has 14 residues. The CDR3, as DNA: TGCAGCGTTGAATTCGGGAGCGGAAGAGAGACCCAGTACTTC. Translating it yields CSVEFGSGRETQYF.

This clone was picked up one time. In nucleotides, the CDR3 is TGCGCCAGCAGCTCTGACGCTGCTGGTGAGCAGTTCTTC. Translated: CASSSDAAGEQFF. The genes are TRBV5-1 and TRBJ2-1; D uncertain. Trimming cost V 3 bases and J 9 bases, with 13 bases left between them. This CDR3 is 13 amino acids long. The germline V gene encodes CDR1 SGHRS and CDR2 YFSETQ.

This clone was seen only once. The chain joins TRBV19 to TRBJ1-1, with D possibly TRBD1 on 6 matching bases. V was cut by 9 bases and J by 4 bases, with 24 bases left in between. Germline V gene sequence: CDR1 LNHDA, CDR2 SQIVND (reference sequence). The CDR3 is 16 residues long. CDR3 DNA sequence: TGTGCCAGCAAAGAGGGGGGGGGCCTACCCCCCACTGAAGCTTTCTTT. Encoded protein: CASKEGGGLPPTEAFF. The full variable domain, completed using reference TRBV19 and TRBJ1-1, is DGGITQSPKYLFRKEGQNVTLSCEQNLNHDAMYWYRQDPGQGLRLIYYSQIVNDFQKGDIAEGYSVSREKKESFPLTVTSAQKNPTAFYLCASKEGGGLPPTEAFFGQGTRLTVV.

This rearrangement joins TRBV10-3 to TRBJ2-3, with TRBD2 matching 15 bases. This CDR3 has 15 residues. In germline, CDR1 is ENHRY, CDR2 SYGVKD. The V gene end was trimmed by 5 bases and the J gene end by 5 bases; junction bases not matched to a gene: 2. CDR3 region: CAISSGLAGGDTQYF. CDR3 bases: TGTGCCATCAGTTCGGGACTAGCGGGAGGAGATACGCAGTATTTT.

V gene TRBV27 combines with J gene TRBJ1-2, with 10 positions matching TRBD1. Germline V gives CDR1 MNHEY, CDR2 SMNVEV (reference sequence). Germline trimming cut 10 bases from V and 7 bases from J; bases unmatched to any gene: 6. The CDR3 sequence is 12 residues long. The CDR3 region is CATSGDRGGYTF. The CDR3 DNA follows: TGTGCCACCTCTGGGGACAGGGGTGGCTACACCTTC.

This clone occurred a few times. The chain is built from TRBV10-3 and TRBJ2-6; the D gene is possibly TRBD1 (6 bases). The length of the CDR3 is 17 residues. The germline CDR1 and CDR2 sequences are ENHRY and SYGVKD. V shed 5 bases and J shed 0 bases, with 14 bases lying between them. The CDR3 bases are TGTGCCATCAGTCCTCAGGGGCAGCTCTCTGGGGCCAACGTCCTGACTTTC. It translates to CAISPQGQLSGANVLTF.

The CDR3 is CASSWGSSHTYGYTF. The CDR3 DNA follows: TGTGCCAGCAGTTGGGGGAGCAGTCACACCTATGGCTACACCTTC. The J gene is TRBJ1-2, the V gene TRBV6-5; tentative D call: TRBD1 (5 bases). V dropped 4 bases and J dropped 4 bases, with 16 bases sitting between them. Germline CDR1 MNHEY, CDR2 SVGAGI. The CDR3 contains 15 residues.